This entry is about one TCR beta chain. What it binds is not known. The data were obtained in a study of T cell responses to AZD1222 COVID-19 vaccine. Whole-study results and caveats: Repertoires were obtained solely post-peak T cell response. Spike-specific TCRs gained breadth and depth after people received two AZD1222 doses.

Profiled with immunoSEQ multiplex PCR; TCRdb holds only in-frame clones, not every one. The table has about 110,000 clones, about nine tenths seen once. The CDR3 has 18 amino acids. Germline trimming cut 3 bases from V and 1 base from J; bases unmatched to any gene: 6. From germline, CDR1 is SGHDN and CDR2 FVKESK. This material consisted of peripheral blood, taken on day 0 of AZD1222 vaccination. The TCR was taken from an adult in good health. The V and J genes are TRBV14 and TRBJ2-3; 14 bases fit TRBD2. CDR3 nucleotide sequence: TGTGCCAGCAGCCATTGGACTAGCGGGGGGATCGGCACAGATACGCAGTATTTT. Translated, it gives CASSHWTSGGIGTDTQYF. The variable domain in full, completed from reference TRBV14 and TRBJ2-3, reads EAGVTQFPSHSVIEKGQTVTLRCDPISGHDNLYWYRRVMGKEIKFLLHFVKESKQDESGMPNNRFLAERTGGTYSTLKVQPAELEDSGVYFCASSHWTSGGIGTDTQYFGPGTRLTVL.